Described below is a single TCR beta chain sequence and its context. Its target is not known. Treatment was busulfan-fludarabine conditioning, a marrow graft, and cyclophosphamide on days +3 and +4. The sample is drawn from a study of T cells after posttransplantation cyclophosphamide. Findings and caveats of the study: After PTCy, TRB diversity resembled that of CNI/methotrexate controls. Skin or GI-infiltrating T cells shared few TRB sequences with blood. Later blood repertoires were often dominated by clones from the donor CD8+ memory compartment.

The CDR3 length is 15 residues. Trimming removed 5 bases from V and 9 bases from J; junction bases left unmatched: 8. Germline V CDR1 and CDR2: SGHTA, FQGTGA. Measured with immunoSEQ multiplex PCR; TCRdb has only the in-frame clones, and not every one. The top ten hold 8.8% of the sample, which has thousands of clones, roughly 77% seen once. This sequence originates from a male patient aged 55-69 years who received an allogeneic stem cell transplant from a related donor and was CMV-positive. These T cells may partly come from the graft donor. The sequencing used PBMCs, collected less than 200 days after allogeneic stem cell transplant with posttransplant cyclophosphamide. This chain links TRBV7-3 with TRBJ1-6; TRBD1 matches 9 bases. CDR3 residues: CASSQEGQGTSPLHF. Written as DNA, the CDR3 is TGTGCCAGCAGCCAAGAAGGACAGGGGACTTCACCCCTCCACTTT.